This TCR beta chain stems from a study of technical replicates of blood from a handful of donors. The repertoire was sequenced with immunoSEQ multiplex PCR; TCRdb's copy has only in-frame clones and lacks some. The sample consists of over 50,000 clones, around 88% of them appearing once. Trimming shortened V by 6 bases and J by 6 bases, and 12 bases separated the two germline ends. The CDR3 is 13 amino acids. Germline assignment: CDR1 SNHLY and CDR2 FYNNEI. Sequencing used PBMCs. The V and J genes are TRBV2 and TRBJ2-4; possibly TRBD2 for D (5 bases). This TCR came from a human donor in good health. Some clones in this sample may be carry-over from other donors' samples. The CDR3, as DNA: TGTGCCAGCAGGCGGGCCCAAGTAAACATTCAGTACTTC. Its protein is CASRRAQVNIQYF.